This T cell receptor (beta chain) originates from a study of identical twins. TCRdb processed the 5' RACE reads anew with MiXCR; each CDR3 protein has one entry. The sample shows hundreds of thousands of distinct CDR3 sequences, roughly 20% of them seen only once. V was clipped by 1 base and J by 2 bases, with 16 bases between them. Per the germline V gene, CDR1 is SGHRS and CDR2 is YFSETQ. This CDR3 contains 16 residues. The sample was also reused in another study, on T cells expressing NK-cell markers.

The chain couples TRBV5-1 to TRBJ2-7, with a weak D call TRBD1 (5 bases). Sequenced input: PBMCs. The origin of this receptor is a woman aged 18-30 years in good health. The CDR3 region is CASSLNPQGTTYEQYF. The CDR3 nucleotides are TGCGCCAGCAGCTTGAATCCCCAGGGCACAACCTACGAGCAGTACTTC. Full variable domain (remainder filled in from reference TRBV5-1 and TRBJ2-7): KAGVTQTPRYLIKTRGQQVTLSCSPISGHRSVSWYQQTPGQGLQFLFEYFSETQRNKGNFPGRFSGRQFSNSRSEMNVSTLELGDSALYLCASSLNPQGTTYEQYFGPGTRLTVT.